This T cell receptor beta chain was retrieved from a study of response to subunit inactivated influenza vaccine. General study findings and limits: The study's authors posited that every seasonal influenza vaccination enlists few new T cells.

Via MiXCR, TCRdb re-called the RT-PCR reads, giving one row per CDR3 protein. Among roughly 500,000 distinct CDR3 sequences listed, approximately 15% were seen once. This CDR3 spans 16 amino acids. The V and J ends lost 4 bases and 0 bases respectively, with 14 bases between them. Germline V lookup: CDR1 SEHNR, CDR2 FQNEAQ (reference sequence). In its sample, this clonotype was seen many times. Antigen: not known. This TCR came from a man between 50 and 69 years old who received an inactivated influenza vaccine. The chain employs TRBV7-9 and TRBJ2-3; D possibly corresponds to TRBD1 (5 bases). Sample: CD4+ T cells sorted from PBMCs, taken roughly 24 months after vaccination. The CDR3 sequence is CASSSGFTGSTDTQYF. The CDR3 region has the DNA TGTGCCAGCAGCTCAGGGTTCACAGGCAGCACAGATACGCAGTATTTT.